The sequence of this T cell receptor beta chain was determined in a study of cytomegalovirus exposure and HLA in healthy donors. Overall study findings and caveats: Looking again later, the authors saw that most CMV-associated TCR beta chains seemed HLA-restricted. Accurate prediction of most subjects' HLA-A and HLA-B alleles from TCR beta sequences was reported. When analyzed later, a missense DCLRE1C variant was found to be linked to TCR beta V- and J-gene trimming.

Points on this clone: The target antigen is unknown.

Germline values: CDR1 LNHDA, CDR2 SQIVND (reference sequence). The CDR3 sequence is 16 residues long. V shed 8 bases, J shed 7 bases, and the junction held 17 bases outside the gene matches. 13 Jbeta primers and 60 Vbeta primers were used for the PCR. Sequencing was performed with immunoSEQ multiplex PCR; in TCRdb, only in-frame clones are kept and a portion is missing. The sample holds about 65,000 clones. The sequence derives from a boy aged 10-17 years in good health and CMV-seronegative. V usage is TRBV19 and J usage is TRBJ1-5; 7 positions match TRBD1. Sequencing was performed on PBMCs. DNA of the CDR3: TGTGCCAGTGGACCCCTGGGACAGTCAGCGAAGCAGCCCCAGCATTTT. Its translation: CASGPLGQSAKQPQHF.